There are many counts of the clone carrying this TCR beta chain. The antigen is undetermined. From the germline J gene comes the end of the CDR3, since the read stops 3 residues before it. The data stem from a study of T cell clonality in common variable immunodeficiency. The J segment lost 0 bases and the V segment lost 8 bases, leaving 6 bases of the junction unmatched. There are 13 residues in the CDR3. Germline V gives CDR1 GTSNPN, CDR2 SVGIG (reference sequence). Study-wide results and limits: Shared TCRbeta clones were fewer between CVID subjects than controls.

This table comes from immunoSEQ multiplex PCR, and its TCRdb copy is limited to in-frame clones, with some not included. The sample contains roughly 42,000 clones, none of them singletons. This chain joins TRBV30 and TRBJ2-7; 8 bases are a match to TRBD2. This sequence originates from a person between 18 and 75 years old in good health. The sequencing input was peripheral blood mononuclear cells. The DNA read from the CDR3 is TGTGCCACCCATAGCGGGGACTCCTACGAG. Protein product: CATHSGDSYE. The whole CDR3 is CATHSGDSYEQYF.